This record covers a single TCR beta chain. This entry comes from a study of CD8 T cells in Susac syndrome. The authors reverse transcribed roughly 0.5 to 1 ug RNA with random hexamers. Across 54 Vbeta and 13 Jbeta, immunoSEQ multiplex PCR amplified TCR beta CDR3. TCRdb recomputed calls from the immunoSEQ multiplex PCR reads with MiXCR, one row per CDR3 protein. Of some 450,000 distinct CDR3 sequences detected, around 85% appear once; the ten largest clones hold around 0.12%. V lost 6 bases and J lost 0; bases outside the gene matches: 7. CDR1 and CDR2 (germline): SNHLY, FYNNEI. The length of the CDR3 is 16 residues. High-throughput TCR beta sequencing covered peripheral CD8+ and CD4+ T cells. Patients with stable or active relapsing-remitting disease, all of them treatment-naive, made up the multiple sclerosis controls. Negative isolation yielded the CD8+ and CD4+ T cells, while FACS enriched the TEMRA cells.

The J gene is TRBJ2-1, the V gene TRBV2; TRBD1 matches at 8 bases. The sequenced sample was CD8+ T cells from PBMCs. The source is a human donor with multiple sclerosis. CDR3 DNA: TGTGCCAGCAGACCTGACAGGGGAGGCTCCTACAATGAGCAGTTCTTC. Translation: CASRPDRGGSYNEQFF.